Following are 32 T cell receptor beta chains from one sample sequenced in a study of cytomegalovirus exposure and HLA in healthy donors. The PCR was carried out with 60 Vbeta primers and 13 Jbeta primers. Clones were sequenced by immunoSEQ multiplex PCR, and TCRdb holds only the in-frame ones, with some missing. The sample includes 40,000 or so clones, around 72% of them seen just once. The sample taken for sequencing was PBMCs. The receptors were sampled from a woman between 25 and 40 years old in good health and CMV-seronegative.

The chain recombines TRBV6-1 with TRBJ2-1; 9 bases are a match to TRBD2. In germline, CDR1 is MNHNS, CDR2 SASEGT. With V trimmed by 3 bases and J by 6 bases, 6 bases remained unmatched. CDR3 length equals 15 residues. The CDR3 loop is CASSDGAGGVNEQFF. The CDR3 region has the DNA TGTGCCAGCAGTGACGGAGCGGGAGGAGTCAATGAGCAGTTCTTC.

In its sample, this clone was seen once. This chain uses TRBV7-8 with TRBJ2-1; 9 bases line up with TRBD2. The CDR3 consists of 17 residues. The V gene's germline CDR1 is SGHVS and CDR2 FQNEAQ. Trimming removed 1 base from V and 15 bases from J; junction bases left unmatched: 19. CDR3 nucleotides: TGTGCCAGCAGCTTAGAGGGGAGCGGGAGGCCCCGGGGTAGACTGTTCTTC. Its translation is CASSLEGSGRPRGRLFF.

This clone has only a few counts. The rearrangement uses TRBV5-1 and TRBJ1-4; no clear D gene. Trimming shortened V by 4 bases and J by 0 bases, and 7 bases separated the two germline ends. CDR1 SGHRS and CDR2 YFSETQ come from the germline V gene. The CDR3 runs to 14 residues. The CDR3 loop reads CASSRVATNEKLFF. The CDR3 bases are TGCGCCAGCAGCCGAGTTGCAACTAATGAAAAACTGTTTTTT.

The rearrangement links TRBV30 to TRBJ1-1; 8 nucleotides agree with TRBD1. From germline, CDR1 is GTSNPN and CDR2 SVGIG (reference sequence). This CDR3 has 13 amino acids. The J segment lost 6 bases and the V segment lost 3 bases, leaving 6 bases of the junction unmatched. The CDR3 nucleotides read TGTGCCTGGAGCCAGGACAGGGAGGCTGAAGCTTTCTTT. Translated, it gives CAWSQDREAEAFF. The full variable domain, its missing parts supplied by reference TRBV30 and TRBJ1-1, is SQTIHQWPATLVQPVGSPLSLECTVEGTSNPNLYWYRQAAGRGLQLLFYSVGIGQISSEVPQNLSASRPQDRQFILSSKKLLLSDSGFYLCAWSQDREAEAFFGQGTRLTVV.

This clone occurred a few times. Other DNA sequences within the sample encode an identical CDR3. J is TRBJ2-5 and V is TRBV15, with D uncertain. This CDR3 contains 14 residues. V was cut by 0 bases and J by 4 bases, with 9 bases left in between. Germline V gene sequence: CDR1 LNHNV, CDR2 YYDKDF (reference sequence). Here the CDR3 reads CATSRDLGRETQYF. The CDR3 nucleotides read TGTGCCACCAGCAGAGATCTAGGCAGAGAGACCCAGTACTTC.

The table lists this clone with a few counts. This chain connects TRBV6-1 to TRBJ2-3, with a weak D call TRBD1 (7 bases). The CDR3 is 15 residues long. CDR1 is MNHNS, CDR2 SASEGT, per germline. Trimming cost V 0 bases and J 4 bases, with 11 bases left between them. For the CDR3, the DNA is TGTGCCAGCAGTGAAGCGCAGGGGGGTCCAGATACGCAGTATTTT. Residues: CASSEAQGGPDTQYF.

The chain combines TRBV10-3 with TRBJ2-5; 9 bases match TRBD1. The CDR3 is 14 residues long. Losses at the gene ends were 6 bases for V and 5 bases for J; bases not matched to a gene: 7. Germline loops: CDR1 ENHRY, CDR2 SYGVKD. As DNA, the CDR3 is TGTGCCATCAGCGACAGGGGGGAGCGTGAGACCCAGTACTTC. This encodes CAISDRGERETQYF.

CDR3 nucleotide sequence: TGTGCCTGGAGTGTTGGTAGGGGGAAGAGTGAGCAGTTCTTC. It encodes CAWSVGRGKSEQFF. V usage is TRBV30 and J usage is TRBJ2-1, with D possibly matching TRBD1 (6 bases). The CDR3 is made up of 14 amino acids. Germline CDR1 and CDR2: GTSNPN and SVGIG (reference sequence). Trimming took off 0 bases at V and 9 bases at J, with 15 bases between the two ends. The complete variable domain, with remaining parts taken from reference TRBV30 and TRBJ2-1, reads SQTIHQWPATLVQPVGSPLSLECTVEGTSNPNLYWYRQAAGRGLQLLFYSVGIGQISSEVPQNLSASRPQDRQFILSSKKLLLSDSGFYLCAWSVGRGKSEQFFGPGTRLTVL.

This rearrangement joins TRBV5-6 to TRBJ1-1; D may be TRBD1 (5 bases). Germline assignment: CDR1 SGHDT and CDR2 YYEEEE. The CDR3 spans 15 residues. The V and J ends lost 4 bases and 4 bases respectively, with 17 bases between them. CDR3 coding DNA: TGTGCCAGCAGCCCCCGATACAGGAGAGTCACTGAAGCTTTCTTT. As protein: CASSPRYRRVTEAFF.

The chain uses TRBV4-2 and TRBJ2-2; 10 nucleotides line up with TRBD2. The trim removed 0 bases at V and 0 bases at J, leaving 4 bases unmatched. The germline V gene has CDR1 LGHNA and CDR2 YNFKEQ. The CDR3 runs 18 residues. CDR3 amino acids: CASSQERTSGTNTGELFF. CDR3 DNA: TGTGCCAGCAGCCAAGAGCGGACTAGCGGAACGAACACCGGGGAGCTGTTTTTT.

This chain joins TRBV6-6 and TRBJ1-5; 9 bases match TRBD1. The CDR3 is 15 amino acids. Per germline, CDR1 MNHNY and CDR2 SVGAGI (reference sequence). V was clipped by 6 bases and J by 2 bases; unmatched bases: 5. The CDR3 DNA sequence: TGTGCCAGCAGCCAGACAGGGGGAGGCAATCAGCCCCAGCATTTT. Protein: CASSQTGGGNQPQHF.

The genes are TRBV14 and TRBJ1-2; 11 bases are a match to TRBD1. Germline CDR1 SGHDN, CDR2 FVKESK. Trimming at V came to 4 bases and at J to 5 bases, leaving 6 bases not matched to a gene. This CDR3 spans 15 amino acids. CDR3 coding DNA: TGTGCCAGCAGCCGCGGACAGGGGGCCCCTTATGGCTACACCTTC. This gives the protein CASSRGQGAPYGYTF. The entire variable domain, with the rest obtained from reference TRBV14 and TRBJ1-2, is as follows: EAGVTQFPSHSVIEKGQTVTLRCDPISGHDNLYWYRRVMGKEIKFLLHFVKESKQDESGMPNNRFLAERTGGTYSTLKVQPAELEDSGVYFCASSRGQGAPYGYTFGSGTRLTVV.

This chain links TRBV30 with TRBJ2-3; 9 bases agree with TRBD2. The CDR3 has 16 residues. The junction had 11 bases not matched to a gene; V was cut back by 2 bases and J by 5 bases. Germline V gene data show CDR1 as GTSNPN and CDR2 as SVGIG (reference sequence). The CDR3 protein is CAWSTYVAGGVDTQYF. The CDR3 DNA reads TGTGCCTGGAGTACGTACGTGGCGGGAGGGGTAGATACGCAGTATTTT.

This chain's CDR3 is CASSGMNGMLYEQYF. CDR3 coding DNA: TGTGCCAGCAGTGGAATGAACGGGATGCTATACGAGCAGTACTTC. The chain combines TRBV6-1 with TRBJ2-7; possibly TRBD2 for D (5 bases). Germline CDR1 is MNHNS and CDR2 is SASEGT. The V end was cut by 4 bases, the J end by 4 bases, with 17 bases between. The CDR3 consists of 15 residues.

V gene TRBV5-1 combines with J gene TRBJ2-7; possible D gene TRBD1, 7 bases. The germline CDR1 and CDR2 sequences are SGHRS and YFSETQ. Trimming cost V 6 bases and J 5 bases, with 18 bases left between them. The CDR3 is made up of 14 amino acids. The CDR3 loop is CASNRGTALNEQYF. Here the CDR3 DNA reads TGCGCCAGCAACCGCGGGACAGCCCTTAACGAGCAGTACTTC.

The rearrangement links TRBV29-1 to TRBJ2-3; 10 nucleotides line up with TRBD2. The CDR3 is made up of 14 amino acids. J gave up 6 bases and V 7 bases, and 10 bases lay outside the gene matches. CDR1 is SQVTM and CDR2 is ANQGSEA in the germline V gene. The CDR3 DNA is TGCAGCGGTCAGCGGGGGGGACTGGGGGATACGCAGTATTTT. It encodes CSGQRGGLGDTQYF.

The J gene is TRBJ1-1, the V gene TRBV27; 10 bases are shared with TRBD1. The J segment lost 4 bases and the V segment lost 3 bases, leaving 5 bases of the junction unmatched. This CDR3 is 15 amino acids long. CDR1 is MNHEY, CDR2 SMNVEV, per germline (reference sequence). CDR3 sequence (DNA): TGTGCCAGCAGTTTCGGGGACAGGGGAGGCACTGAAGCTTTCTTT. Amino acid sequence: CASSFGDRGGTEAFF.

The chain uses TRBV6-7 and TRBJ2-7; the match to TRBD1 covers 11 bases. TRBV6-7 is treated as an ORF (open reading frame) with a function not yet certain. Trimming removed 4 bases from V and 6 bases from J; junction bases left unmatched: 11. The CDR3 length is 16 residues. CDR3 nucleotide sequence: TGTGCCAGCAGTTTGGTAACCGGGACAGGGGGATTCGAGCAGTACTTC. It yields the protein CASSLVTGTGGFEQYF.

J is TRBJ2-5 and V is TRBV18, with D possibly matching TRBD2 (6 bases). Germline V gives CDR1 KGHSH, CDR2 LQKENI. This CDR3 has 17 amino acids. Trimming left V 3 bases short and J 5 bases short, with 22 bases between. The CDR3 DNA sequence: TGTGCCAGCTCACCCCGATCCGACGGAGGGAGGAGGGAGACCCAGTACTTC. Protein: CASSPRSDGGRRETQYF.

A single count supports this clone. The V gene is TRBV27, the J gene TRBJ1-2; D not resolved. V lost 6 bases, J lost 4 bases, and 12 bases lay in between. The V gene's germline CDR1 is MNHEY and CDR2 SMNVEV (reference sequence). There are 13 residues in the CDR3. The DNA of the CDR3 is TGTGCCAGCAGCCAAGACGGGTCCTATGGCTACACCTTC. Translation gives CASSQDGSYGYTF.

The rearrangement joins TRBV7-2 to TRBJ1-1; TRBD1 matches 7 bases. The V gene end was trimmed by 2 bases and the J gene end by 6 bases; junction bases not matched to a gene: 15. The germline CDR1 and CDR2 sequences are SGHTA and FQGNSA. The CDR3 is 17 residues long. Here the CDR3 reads CASSLRTGLRKSPEAFF. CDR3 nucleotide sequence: TGTGCCAGCAGCTTAAGGACAGGTCTCAGAAAAAGCCCTGAAGCTTTCTTT.

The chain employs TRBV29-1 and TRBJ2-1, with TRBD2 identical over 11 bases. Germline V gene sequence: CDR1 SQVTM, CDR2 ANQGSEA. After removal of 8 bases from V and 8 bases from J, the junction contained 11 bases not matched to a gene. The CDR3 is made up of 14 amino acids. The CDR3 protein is CSPQGLAGGDEQFF. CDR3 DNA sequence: TGCAGCCCTCAAGGTCTAGCGGGGGGAGATGAGCAGTTCTTC.

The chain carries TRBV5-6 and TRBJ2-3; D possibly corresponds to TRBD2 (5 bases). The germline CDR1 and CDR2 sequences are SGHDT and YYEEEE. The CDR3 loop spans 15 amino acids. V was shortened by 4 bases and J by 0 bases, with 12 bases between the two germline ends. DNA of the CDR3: TGTGCCAGCAGCCTACGTCGAGGGAGCACAGATACGCAGTATTTT. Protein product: CASSLRRGSTDTQYF.

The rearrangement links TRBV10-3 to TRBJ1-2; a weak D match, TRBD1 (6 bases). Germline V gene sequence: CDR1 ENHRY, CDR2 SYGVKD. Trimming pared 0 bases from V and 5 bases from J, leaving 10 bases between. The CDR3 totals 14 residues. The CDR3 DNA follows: TGTGCCATCAGTGAGTCAGGGGGATATTATGGCTACACCTTC. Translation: CAISESGGYYGYTF.

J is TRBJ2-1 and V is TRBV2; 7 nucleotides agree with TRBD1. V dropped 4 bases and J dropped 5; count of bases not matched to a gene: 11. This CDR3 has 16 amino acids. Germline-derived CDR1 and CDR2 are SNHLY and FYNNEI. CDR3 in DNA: TGTGCCAGCAGTGTCCAGGAAGGGGGCGCCCACAATGAGCAGTTCTTC. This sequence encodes CASSVQEGGAHNEQFF.

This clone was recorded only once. CDR3 region: CASSVLDRSYEQYF. CDR3 nucleotides: TGTGCCAGCAGTGTATTGGACAGATCCTACGAGCAGTACTTC. This chain links TRBV6-5 with TRBJ2-7; D is perhaps TRBD1 (6 bases). In germline, CDR1 is MNHEY, CDR2 SVGAGI. The length of the CDR3 is 14 residues. V shed 5 bases and J shed 1 base, with 12 bases lying between them.

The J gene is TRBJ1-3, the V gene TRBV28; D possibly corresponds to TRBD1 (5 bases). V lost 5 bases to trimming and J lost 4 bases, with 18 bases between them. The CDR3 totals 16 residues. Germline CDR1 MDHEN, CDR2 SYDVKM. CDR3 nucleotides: TGTGCCAGCAGTCGACAGAACTCCATCACCGGAAACACCATATATTTT. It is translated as CASSRQNSITGNTIYF.

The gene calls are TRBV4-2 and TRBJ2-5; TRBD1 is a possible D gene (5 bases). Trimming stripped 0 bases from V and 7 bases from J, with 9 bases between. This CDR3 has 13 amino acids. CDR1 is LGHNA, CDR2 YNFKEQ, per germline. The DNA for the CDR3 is TGTGCCAGCAGCCAAGATAGGGGCCGGACCCAGTACTTC. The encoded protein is CASSQDRGRTQYF.

The DNA of the CDR3 is TGTGCCAGCCAGCAGGGAGGTAATACTGAAGCTTTCTTT. Translated: CASQQGGNTEAFF. The chain has TRBV5-4 and TRBJ1-1; weak D call: TRBD1 (5 bases). This CDR3 region has 13 residues. Germline assignment: CDR1 SGHNT and CDR2 YYREEE (reference sequence). With 7 bases removed from V and 5 bases from J, the gap between germline ends came to 15 bases.

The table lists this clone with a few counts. CDR3 sequence (DNA): TGTGCCAGCAGTTTAAAAGCGTCGGACAGGGGGAAGGCTTTCTTT. This sequence encodes CASSLKASDRGKAFF. This chain connects TRBV27 to TRBJ1-1; 10 bases align to TRBD1. V shed 2 bases, J shed 11 bases, and the junction held 11 bases outside the gene matches. This CDR3 has 15 residues. Germline V lookup: CDR1 MNHEY, CDR2 SMNVEV (reference sequence).

CDR3 DNA sequence: TGTGCCAGCAGGCGGGGACAGACGCTTTGGGCTGAAGCTTTCTTT. This translates into CASRRGQTLWAEAFF. The rearrangement uses TRBV28 and TRBJ1-1; 7 positions match TRBD1. This CDR3 has 15 residues. CDR1 and CDR2 from the germline V gene are MDHEN and SYDVKM. Losses at the gene ends were 6 bases for V and 6 bases for J; bases not matched to a gene: 13.

The CDR3 protein is CAWSVLASGIYEQYF. The CDR3 DNA reads TGTGCCTGGAGTGTACTGGCTAGCGGGATATACGAGCAGTACTTC. V and J are TRBV30 and TRBJ2-7, with 9 positions matching TRBD2. After removal of 0 bases from V and 4 bases from J, the junction contained 7 bases not matched to a gene. CDR1 is GTSNPN and CDR2 is SVGIG in the germline V gene (reference sequence). The CDR3 covers 15 residues.